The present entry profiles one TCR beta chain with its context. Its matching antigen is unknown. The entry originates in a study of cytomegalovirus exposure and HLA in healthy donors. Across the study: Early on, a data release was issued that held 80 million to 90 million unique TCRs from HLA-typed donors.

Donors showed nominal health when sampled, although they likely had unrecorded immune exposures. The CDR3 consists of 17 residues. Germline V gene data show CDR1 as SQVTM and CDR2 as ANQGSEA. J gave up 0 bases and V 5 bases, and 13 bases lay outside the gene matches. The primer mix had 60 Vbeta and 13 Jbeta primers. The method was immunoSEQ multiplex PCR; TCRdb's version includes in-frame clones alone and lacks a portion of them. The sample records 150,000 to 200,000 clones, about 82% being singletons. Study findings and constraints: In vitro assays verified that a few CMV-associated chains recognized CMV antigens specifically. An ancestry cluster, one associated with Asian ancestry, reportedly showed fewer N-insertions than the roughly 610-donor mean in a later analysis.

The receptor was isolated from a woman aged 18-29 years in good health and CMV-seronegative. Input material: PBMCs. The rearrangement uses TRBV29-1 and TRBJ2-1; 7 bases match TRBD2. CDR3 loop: CSVLQEGRGFSYNEQFF. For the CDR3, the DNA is TGCAGCGTTCTCCAAGAGGGGAGGGGATTCTCCTACAATGAGCAGTTCTTC.